The rows below give T cell receptor beta chains drawn from one sample of a study of CD8+CD57+ T cells in acquired aplastic anemia. TCRdb reanalysed the reads using MiXCR and keeps one entry per CDR3 protein. The repertoire holds some 150,000 distinct CDR3 sequences, with roughly 48% as singletons. The sequenced sample was sorted CD4+, CD8+, or CD8+CD57+ T cells (not recorded which) from PBMCs. The origin of the receptors is a human donor with aplastic anemia. CDR3s include the opening cysteine and the closing phenylalanine or tryptophan. Each record gives: V gene, D gene, clone size, J gene, CDR3 DNA, CDR3 protein. A D gene is named only where the DNA matches it firmly. A row's size may be missing; if present it is once, few, many or a size class.

V: TRBV29-1; D: .; size: few; J: TRBJ2-7; DNA: TGCAGCGTTGTCCCGGGGGACAGAGGCTACGAGCAGTACTTC; CDR3: CSVVPGDRGYEQYF
V: TRBV10-3; D: TRBD2; size: once; J: TRBJ2-3; DNA: TGTGCCATCATGAGGAGCGGGAGCGCGGATACGCAGTATTTT; CDR3: CAIMRSGSADTQYF
V: TRBV19; D: .; size: .; J: TRBJ1-6; DNA: TGTGCCAGTAGTGGGACACGAAATAATTCACCCCTCCACTTT; CDR3: CASSGTRNNSPLHF
V: TRBV4-1; D: .; size: once; J: TRBJ1-2; DNA: TGCGCCAGCAGCCTTTCCCCGGACAGCTACTATGGCTACACCTTC; CDR3: CASSLSPDSYYGYTF
V: TRBV9; D: .; size: .; J: TRBJ2-6; DNA: TGTGCCAGCAGCGTAGTACAGTACTCTGGGGCCAACGTCCTGACTTTC; CDR3: CASSVVQYSGANVLTF
V: TRBV11-2; D: TRBD2; size: few; J: TRBJ2-1; DNA: TGTGCCAGCAGCTTAGATGGCGGGGGGGCGAATGAGCAGTTCTTC; CDR3: CASSLDGGGANEQFF
V: TRBV5-1; D: .; size: .; J: TRBJ1-1; DNA: TGCGCCAGCAGCTTGGGTCCAGGGGTGAACACTGAAGCTTTCTTT; CDR3: CASSLGPGVNTEAFF
V: TRBV4-1; D: .; size: .; J: TRBJ1-2; DNA: TGCGCCAGCAGCCAAGAGGGATACTATGGCTACACCTTC; CDR3: CASSQEGYYGYTF
V: TRBV10-1; D: .; size: .; J: TRBJ2-7; DNA: TGCGCCAGCAGTGCAAAGGGGCCTAACTACGAGCAGTACTTC; CDR3: CASSAKGPNYEQYF
V: TRBV20-1; D: .; size: many; J: TRBJ1-1; DNA: TGCAGTGCTGCTGGACCGACCTCCTTTGGCACTGAAGCTTTCTTT; CDR3: CSAAGPTSFGTEAFF
V: TRBV10-3; D: .; size: .; J: TRBJ1-2; DNA: TGTGCCATCAAGAAGGGCTCCTATGGCTACACCTTC; CDR3: CAIKKGSYGYTF
V: TRBV29-1; D: .; size: .; J: TRBJ2-1; DNA: TGCAGCGTGTTTACGCGGTCAGCCTACAATGAGCAGTTCTTC; CDR3: CSVFTRSAYNEQFF
V: TRBV24-1; D: TRBD1; size: .; J: TRBJ2-5; DNA: TGTGCCACCAGTGATTTCACCCGGACAGGGGGGACCCAGTACTTC; CDR3: CATSDFTRTGGTQYF
V: TRBV10-3; D: .; size: many; J: TRBJ1-2; DNA: TGTGCCATCAGTGAAGATCAGGGATACGGCTACACCTTC; CDR3: CAISEDQGYGYTF
V: TRBV15; D: .; size: many; J: TRBJ2-1; DNA: TGTGCCACCAGCAAACCCTGGGGGGCCGGACCCCGGCAGTTCTTC; CDR3: CATSKPWGAGPRQFF
V: TRBV24-1; D: .; size: .; J: TRBJ1-3; DNA: TGTGCCACCAGTGATAGCCGGGTATCTGGAAACACCATATATTTT; CDR3: CATSDSRVSGNTIYF
V: TRBV7-2; D: .; size: many; J: TRBJ2-7; DNA: TGTGCCAGCAGCTTCGTCCCGGGACACTACGAGCAGTACTTC; CDR3: CASSFVPGHYEQYF
V: TRBV19; D: .; size: .; J: TRBJ1-5; DNA: TGTGCCAGTAGTCCATGGCGGGCCGGGGTTAGCAATCAGCCCCAGCATTTT; CDR3: CASSPWRAGVSNQPQHF
V: TRBV9; D: .; size: .; J: TRBJ2-7; DNA: TGTGCCAGCAGCCCAGGGGGGGACGAGCAGTACTTC; CDR3: CASSPGGDEQYF
V: TRBV2; D: TRBD1; size: once; J: TRBJ2-7; DNA: TGTGCCAGCAGGACAGGGATCTTAAGCTCCTACGAGCAGTACTTC; CDR3: CASRTGILSSYEQYF
V: TRBV7-8; D: TRBD1; size: .; J: TRBJ1-6; DNA: TGTGCCAGCAGCCCCAGACAGGGGGCGTTAGTTTCACCCCTCCACTTT; CDR3: CASSPRQGALVSPLHF
V: TRBV18; D: .; size: .; J: TRBJ1-1; DNA: TGTGCCAGCAGCCAAGATTCCGGGGGCACTGAAGCTTTCTTT; CDR3: CASSQDSGGTEAFF
V: TRBV24-1; D: .; size: .; J: TRBJ2-1; DNA: TGTGCCACCATGGTCAGGAATGAGCAGTTCTTC; CDR3: CATMVRNEQFF
V: TRBV4-1; D: .; size: many; J: TRBJ1-1; DNA: TGCGCCAGCAGCCAAGATGTAAGGATCACTGAAGCTTTCTTT; CDR3: CASSQDVRITEAFF
V: TRBV15; D: .; size: .; J: TRBJ2-7; DNA: TGTGCCACCAGCAGAGATTTAGCACACGAGCAGTACTTC; CDR3: CATSRDLAHEQYF
V: TRBV5-6; D: TRBD1; size: many; J: TRBJ2-7; DNA: TGTGCCAGCAGCTTGCGAGGGGGCGCCGTGTACGAGCAGTACTTC; CDR3: CASSLRGGAVYEQYF
V: TRBV6-5; D: TRBD2; size: .; J: TRBJ2-7; DNA: TGTGCCAGCAGTTACACTTCTAGCGGGAGGACCGAGCAGTACTTC; CDR3: CASSYTSSGRTEQYF
V: TRBV10-3; D: .; size: .; J: TRBJ2-3; DNA: TGTGCCATCAGTGAGCCGGATCCCTCCACAGATACGCAGTATTTT; CDR3: CAISEPDPSTDTQYF
V: TRBV20-1; D: .; size: few; J: TRBJ1-6; DNA: TGCAGTGCTAGTGAGGGAAGCTATTCACCCCTCCACTTT; CDR3: CSASEGSYSPLHF
V: TRBV11-3; D: TRBD2; size: many; J: TRBJ2-5; DNA: TGTGCCAGCAGCTCTCTAGCGGGGGAGAAAGAGACCCAGTACTTC; CDR3: CASSSLAGEKETQYF
V: TRBV20-1; D: .; size: .; J: TRBJ2-7; DNA: TGCAGTGCTAGAGCGCCTTTAGGGCCGGACGAGCAGTACTTC; CDR3: CSARAPLGPDEQYF
V: TRBV6-2/TRBV6-3; D: .; size: many; J: TRBJ2-1; DNA: TGTGCCAGCAGTGGACTTAACAATGAGCAGTTCTTC; CDR3: CASSGLNNEQFF
V: TRBV5-1; D: .; size: .; J: TRBJ2-2; DNA: TGCGCCAGCAGCTGGCATGAGGTAGCGGCCACCGGGGAGCTGTTTTTT; CDR3: CASSWHEVAATGELFF
V: TRBV9; D: .; size: .; J: TRBJ2-2; DNA: TGTGCCAGCAGCGAGGACTTCACCGGGGAGCTGTTTTTT; CDR3: CASSEDFTGELFF
V: TRBV7-9; D: .; size: many; J: TRBJ2-7; DNA: TGTGCCAGCAGCTTGGGGGGCCCTCCCTACGAGCAGTACTTC; CDR3: CASSLGGPPYEQYF